One sample yielded the 5 T cell receptor beta chains listed below, sequenced in a study of blood T cell repertoires in COVID-19. TCRdb keeps only in-frame clones here, not all; method: immunoSEQ multiplex PCR. The sample consists of 150,000 to 200,000 clones, roughly 76% of them appearing once. Sequenced sample: peripheral blood. All receptors come from a woman older than 75 with COVID-19, enrolled during active disease.

The genes are TRBV18 and TRBJ1-2, with D tentatively TRBD1 (6 bases). Looked up from germline, CDR1 is KGHSH and CDR2 is LQKENI. Trimming pared 2 bases from V and 11 bases from J, leaving 30 bases between. This CDR3 is built from 18 residues. The CDR3 loop is CASSPVTLGGTLPLGYTF. In nucleotides, the CDR3 is TGTGCCAGCTCACCAGTGACCCTAGGGGGAACCCTACCCCTTGGTTACACCTTC.

The rearrangement links TRBV27 to TRBJ1-2; 8 bases are a match to TRBD1. Germline-derived CDR1 and CDR2 are MNHEY and SMNVEV (reference sequence). V lost 4 bases and J lost 4; bases outside the gene matches: 8. This CDR3 comprises 15 residues. CDR3 residues: CASSSPGQGSYGYTF. The CDR3 nucleotides are TGTGCCAGCAGTTCCCCAGGACAGGGCAGCTATGGCTACACCTTC.

The rearrangement joins TRBV28 to TRBJ1-1; D not resolved. V lost 7 bases, J lost 0 bases, and 9 bases lay in between. Looked up from germline, CDR1 is MDHEN and CDR2 is SYDVKM. The CDR3 extends over 13 amino acids. For the CDR3, the DNA is TGTGCCAGCACCCCGAGTCTGAACACTGAAGCTTTCTTT. Protein product: CASTPSLNTEAFF.

This chain uses TRBV19 with TRBJ2-1; 10 nucleotides match TRBD2. The CDR3 totals 14 residues. CDR1 and CDR2 (germline): LNHDA, SQIVND (reference sequence). With V trimmed by 6 bases and J by 6 bases, 5 bases remained unmatched. In DNA form, the CDR3 reads TGTGCCAGTAGGCTAGCGGGAGTCGGCAATGAGCAGTTCTTC. It encodes CASRLAGVGNEQFF. Together with reference TRBV19 and TRBJ2-1, the CDR3 gives the full variable domain: DGGITQSPKYLFRKEGQNVTLSCEQNLNHDAMYWYRQDPGQGLRLIYYSQIVNDFQKGDIAEGYSVSREKKESFPLTVTSAQKNPTAFYLCASRLAGVGNEQFFGPGTRLTVL.

This chain joins TRBV20-1 and TRBJ2-7, with 10 positions matching TRBD2. The germline V gene has CDR1 DFQATT and CDR2 SNEGSKA (reference sequence). The CDR3 totals 14 residues. The V and J ends lost 3 bases and 3 bases, in that order; junction bases with no gene match: 5. The CDR3 sequence: CSASRLAGDYEQYF. DNA of the CDR3: TGCAGTGCTAGTCGGCTAGCGGGGGACTACGAGCAGTACTTC.